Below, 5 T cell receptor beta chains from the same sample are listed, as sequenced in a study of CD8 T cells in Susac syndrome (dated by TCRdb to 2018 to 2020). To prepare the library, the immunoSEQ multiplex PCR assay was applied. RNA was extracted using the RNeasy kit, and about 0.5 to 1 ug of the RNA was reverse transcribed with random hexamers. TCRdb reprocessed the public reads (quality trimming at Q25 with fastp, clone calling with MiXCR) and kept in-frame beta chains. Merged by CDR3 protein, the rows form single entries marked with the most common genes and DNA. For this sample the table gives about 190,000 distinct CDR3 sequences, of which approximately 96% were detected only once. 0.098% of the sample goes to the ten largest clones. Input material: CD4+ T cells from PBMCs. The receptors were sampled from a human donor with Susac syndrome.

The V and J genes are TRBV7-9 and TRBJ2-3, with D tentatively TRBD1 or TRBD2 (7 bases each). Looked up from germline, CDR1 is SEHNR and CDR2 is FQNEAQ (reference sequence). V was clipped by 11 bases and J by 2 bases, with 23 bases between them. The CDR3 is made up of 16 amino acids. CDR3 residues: CAQTGGDRVNTDTQYF. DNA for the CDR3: TGTGCCCAAACGGGGGGTGACAGGGTTAACACAGATACGCAGTATTTT.

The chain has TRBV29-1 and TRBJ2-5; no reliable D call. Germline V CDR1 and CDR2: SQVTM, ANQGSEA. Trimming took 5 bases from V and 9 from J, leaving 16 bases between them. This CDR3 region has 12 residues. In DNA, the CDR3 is TGCAGCGTTCTACTATCCGAAGATTCCCAGTACTTC. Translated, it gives CSVLLSEDSQYF.

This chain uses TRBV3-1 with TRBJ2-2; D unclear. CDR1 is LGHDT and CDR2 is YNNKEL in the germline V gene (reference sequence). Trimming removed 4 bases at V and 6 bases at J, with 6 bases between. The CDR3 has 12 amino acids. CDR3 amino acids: CASSPLAGELFF. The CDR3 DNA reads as TGTGCCAGCAGCCCCCTAGCCGGGGAGCTGTTTTTT. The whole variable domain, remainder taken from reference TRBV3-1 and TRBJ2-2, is DTAVSQTPKYLVTQMGNDKSIKCEQNLGHDTMYWYKQDSKKFLKIMFSYNNKELIINETVPNRFSPKSPDKAHLNLHINSLELGDSAVYFCASSPLAGELFFGEGSRLTVL.

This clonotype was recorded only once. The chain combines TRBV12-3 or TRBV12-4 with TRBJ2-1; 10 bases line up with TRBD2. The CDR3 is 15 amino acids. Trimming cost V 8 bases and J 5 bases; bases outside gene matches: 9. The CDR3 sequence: CASVGPSGGDNEQFF. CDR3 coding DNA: TGTGCCAGCGTTGGGCCTAGCGGGGGTGACAATGAGCAGTTCTTC.

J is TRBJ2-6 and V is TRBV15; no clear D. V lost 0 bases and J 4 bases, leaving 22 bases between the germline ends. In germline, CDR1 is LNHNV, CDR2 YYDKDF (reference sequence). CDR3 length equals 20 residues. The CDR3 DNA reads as TGTGCCACCAGCAGAGATCGCTGGTTCGTTTCGCGAGCCGGGGCCAACGTCCTGACTTTC. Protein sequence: CATSRDRWFVSRAGANVLTF.